The 21 T cell receptor beta chains presented below share a single source sample, sequenced in a study of blood T cell repertoires in COVID-19. Using immunoSEQ multiplex PCR, the repertoire was profiled, and TCRdb retains in-frame clones only, with some absent. The sample includes fewer than 70,000 clones, around 89% of them seen just once. The sample comprised peripheral blood. The receptor source for this set is a man aged 45-65 years with acute or convalescent COVID-19.

V and J are TRBV27 and TRBJ2-1; 14 bases line up with TRBD2. Germline trimming cut 6 bases from V and 6 bases from J; bases unmatched to any gene: 4. This CDR3 spans 15 amino acids. The germline V gene encodes CDR1 MNHEY and CDR2 SMNVEV (reference sequence). CDR3 amino acids: CASRGTSGSGNEQFF. CDR3 coding DNA: TGTGCCAGCAGGGGGACTAGCGGGAGCGGCAATGAGCAGTTCTTC.

CDR3 coding DNA: TGTGCCAGCAGGGGACAGGGGGGGGAGACCCAGTACTTC. Its protein product is CASRGQGGETQYF. The chain couples TRBV28 to TRBJ2-5; TRBD1 matches at 11 bases. CDR1 is MDHEN, CDR2 SYDVKM, per germline. After removal of 6 bases from V and 5 bases from J, the junction contained 2 bases not matched to a gene. This CDR3 comprises 13 residues.

This chain's CDR3 is CATSDTRITENYGYTF. In nucleotides, the CDR3 is TGTGCCACCAGTGATACCAGGATAACAGAGAACTATGGCTACACCTTC. The genes are TRBV24-1 and TRBJ1-2, with no clear D. Trimming left V 3 bases short and J 2 bases short, with 15 bases between. Germline CDR1 KGHDR, CDR2 SFDVKD. This CDR3 contains 16 residues.

The chain is built from TRBV24-1 and TRBJ2-6; D ambiguous. V was clipped by 9 bases and J by 1 base, with 6 bases between them. The CDR3 loop spans 13 amino acids. Per the germline V gene, CDR1 is KGHDR and CDR2 is SFDVKD. The CDR3 coding sequence is TGTGCCACCTCGTCGTCTGGGGCCAACGTCCTGACTTTC. This encodes CATSSSGANVLTF.

The sample holds one count of this clone. This chain links TRBV5-1 with TRBJ2-7; possibly TRBD1 for D (6 bases). Trimming took 0 bases from V and 3 from J, leaving 13 bases between them. The CDR3 runs to 15 residues. The V gene's germline CDR1 is SGHRS and CDR2 YFSETQ. As DNA, the CDR3 is TGCGCCAGCAGCTTGGAAGGACAGCCTTTCTACGAGCAGTACTTC. It codes for CASSLEGQPFYEQYF.

The CDR3 DNA sequence: TGCGCCAGCAGCCAAGAAGAGAGGATCACCGGGGAGCTGTTTTTT. Its translation is CASSQEERITGELFF. The chain links TRBV4-3 to TRBJ2-2; D not certain. Trimming pared 0 bases from V and 4 bases from J, leaving 9 bases between. The CDR3 has 15 amino acids. Germline lookup yields CDR1 LGHNA and CDR2 YSLEER.

The CDR3 region is CASGLSRFVDTGELFF. CDR3 in DNA: TGTGCTAGTGGTTTGTCCCGGTTTGTGGACACCGGGGAGCTGTTTTTT. The gene calls are TRBV12-5 and TRBJ2-2; no firm D call. Germline V lookup: CDR1 LGHNT, CDR2 FRNRAP. The CDR3 contains 16 residues. The germline V and J ends were trimmed by 2 bases and 3 bases, with 13 bases remaining between them.

In DNA form, the CDR3 reads TGCAGCGCCCTTGGACCAGGGGGAAATAAGCAGTTCTTC. This translates into CSALGPGGNKQFF. The chain combines TRBV29-1 with TRBJ2-1; TRBD1 matches 7 bases. The V gene end was trimmed by 7 bases and the J gene end by 11 bases; junction bases not matched to a gene: 14. The CDR3 is made up of 13 amino acids. CDR1 SQVTM and CDR2 ANQGSEA come from the germline V gene.

This CDR3 is CASSLVAGGGVGEQFF. For the CDR3, the DNA is TGTGCCAGCAGCTTAGTAGCGGGAGGGGGAGTTGGTGAGCAGTTCTTC. The chain recombines TRBV11-3 with TRBJ2-1, with 11 bases aligning to TRBD2. V shed 1 base, J shed 9 bases, and the junction held 8 bases outside the gene matches. CDR1 is SGHNT, CDR2 YENEEA, per germline. The CDR3 runs to 16 residues.

V usage is TRBV23-1 and J usage is TRBJ2-6; possible D gene TRBD2, 7 bases. TRBV23-1 is labeled an ORF, and its function is uncertain. Trimming shortened V by 10 bases and J by 2 bases, and 18 bases separated the two germline ends. The CDR3 spans 16 residues. CDR3 loop: CATLRGGLPGANVLTF. The CDR3 DNA follows: TGCGCCACTTTGAGGGGGGGTCTGCCTGGGGCCAACGTCCTGACTTTC.

The chain has TRBV7-9 and TRBJ2-5, with D tentatively TRBD2 (6 bases). The V and J ends lost 5 bases and 4 bases respectively, with 14 bases between them. The CDR3 sequence is 14 residues long. Germline loops: CDR1 SEHNR, CDR2 FQNEAQ (reference sequence). CDR3 DNA sequence: TGTGCCAGCAGCATCGGGACTTGGGGAGAGACCCAGTACTTC. The encoded protein is CASSIGTWGETQYF.

V is TRBV7-2 and J is TRBJ1-1, with 7 bases fitting TRBD1. J lost 1 base, V lost 8 bases, and 4 bases had no gene match. Germline CDR1 is SGHTA and CDR2 is FQGNSA. This CDR3 spans 13 amino acids. CDR3 protein: CASSRDRNTEAFF. The CDR3 DNA reads as TGTGCCAGCTCTCGGGACAGGAACACTGAAGCTTTCTTT.

The chain has TRBV30 and TRBJ2-3; 11 bases line up with TRBD2. Germline-derived CDR1 and CDR2 are GTSNPN and SVGIG (reference sequence). J lost 0 bases, V lost 2 bases, and 4 bases had no gene match. The CDR3 has 16 amino acids. As DNA, the CDR3 is TGTGCCTGGAGTCCGGGACTAGCGGCCAGCACAGATACGCAGTATTTT. Its protein product is CAWSPGLAASTDTQYF.

The chain employs TRBV5-1 and TRBJ1-3; 7 nucleotides line up with TRBD1. The CDR3 is 16 amino acids. V was pared by 4 bases and J by 3 bases, with 10 bases of the junction left unmatched. The germline gives CDR1 SGHRS, CDR2 YFSETQ. This chain's CDR3 is CASSLPTGTVGNTIYF. Written as DNA, the CDR3 is TGCGCCAGCAGCCTACCGACAGGGACCGTTGGAAACACCATATATTTT.

The rearrangement joins TRBV29-1 to TRBJ1-1; no reliable D call. V was pared by 2 bases and J by 8 bases, with 12 bases between. This CDR3 contains 12 residues. Germline lookup yields CDR1 SQVTM and CDR2 ANQGSEA. CDR3 loop: CSVESGSPEAFF. The DNA of the CDR3 is TGCAGCGTTGAATCCGGGAGCCCGGAAGCTTTCTTT.

This chain joins TRBV5-1 and TRBJ2-7, with 11 nucleotides matching TRBD2. V lost 4 bases and J lost 4; bases outside the gene matches: 4. CDR3 length: 14 amino acids. In germline, CDR1 is SGHRS, CDR2 YFSETQ. The CDR3 reads CASSRSGRAYEQYF. The CDR3, as DNA: TGCGCCAGCAGCCGTAGCGGGAGGGCGTACGAGCAGTACTTC.

CDR3 protein: CASSRQGLEQYF. CDR3 bases: TGTGCCAGCAGTCGCCAGGGGCTCGAGCAGTACTTC. The V and J genes are TRBV6-2 or TRBV6-3 and TRBJ2-7; TRBD1 is a possible D gene (6 bases). CDR1 is MNHEY and CDR2 is SVGEGT in the germline V gene. Trimming took off 5 bases at V and 6 bases at J, with 11 bases between the two ends. The CDR3 spans 12 residues.

This chain links TRBV7-9 with TRBJ1-1, with D possibly TRBD1 on 6 matching bases. CDR3 length: 12 residues. Germline CDR1 is SEHNR and CDR2 is FQNEAQ (reference sequence). Trimming left V 1 base short and J 10 bases short, with 10 bases between. The CDR3 nucleotides are TGTGCCAGCAGCTTAGACAGGGAAGGAGCTTTCTTT. Translated, it gives CASSLDREGAFF.

CDR3 sequence reads: CASSVSGGSYNEQFF. The CDR3 nucleotides read TGTGCCAGCAGCGTATCGGGTGGCTCCTACAATGAGCAGTTCTTC. The chain carries TRBV9 and TRBJ2-1; no reliable D call. The V end lost 1 base, the J end lost 0 bases, and 8 bases lay between the germline ends. Germline CDR1 SGDLS, CDR2 YYNGEE. The CDR3 runs to 15 residues.

The rearrangement joins TRBV28 to TRBJ2-2; TRBD1 matches 7 bases. The CDR3 loop spans 18 amino acids. Trimming cost V 0 bases and J 1 base; bases outside gene matches: 8. Germline CDR1 MDHEN, CDR2 SYDVKM. In DNA form, the CDR3 reads TGTGCCAGCAGTTTATGGGTGTGGGGGACAGAGAACACCGGGGAGCTGTTTTTT. Amino acid sequence: CASSLWVWGTENTGELFF.

The CDR3 DNA is TGTGCCAGTAGCGGGCCCCCCGGGGACACTGAAGCTTTCTTT. Protein product: CASSGPPGDTEAFF. The chain employs TRBV19 and TRBJ1-1; D is undetermined. Trimming removed 6 bases from V and 3 bases from J, with 14 bases in between. The length of the CDR3 is 14 residues. CDR1 is LNHDA, CDR2 SQIVND, per germline (reference sequence).